This TCR beta chain was retrieved from a study of T cell repertoires in cytomegalovirus infection. Whole-study context: Indications came from public TCR beta signatures; they pointed to CMV infection and to a matching HLA type.

Study outcomes and limitations: Individuals carrying CMV plus the relevant HLA were identified by cumulative frequency of public TCR beta families. Across the ex vivo response, the dominant clonotypes were HLA-C-restricted CMV-specific TCR beta clonotypes.

TCRdb reprocessed the reads with MiXCR, giving one entry per CDR3 protein. The sample lists approximately 630,000 distinct CDR3 sequences, approximately 24% occurring once. Germline V gene lookup returns CDR1 SGHDN and CDR2 FVKESK. This CDR3 region has 15 residues. A note on this clonotype: What it recognizes is unknown. Possible read error: a much larger clone is one base away.

This chain joins TRBV14 and TRBJ1-1; D might be TRBD1 (6 bases). The sample comprised CD8+ T cells from PBMCs. This TCR was sampled from a human donor in good health (CMV status not recorded). Some clones in this sample may be carry-over from other donors' samples. Here the CDR3 DNA reads TGTGACAGCAGCCCTCTGGGGGGCAAGGACACTGAAGCTTTCTTT. It encodes CDSSPLGGKDTEAFF.